This T cell receptor beta chain came from a study of regulatory T cells in long-lasting Graves disease. As for time point: newly diagnosed GD, antithyroid drugs for less than 3 months. Following extraction of RNA from PBMCs, that RNA was used to make the TCR library. This clonotype was found many times. Libraries of TCR beta came from iRepertoire HTBI primers plus Arm-PCR of CDR3 regions. TCRdb reanalysed the multiplex PCR reads using MiXCR and keeps one entry per CDR3 protein. The table lists roughly 500,000 distinct CDR3 sequences, roughly 13% of them singletons, with 10% in the top ten. The germline gives CDR1 KGHDR, CDR2 SFDVKD. The CDR3 is 16 amino acids. Losses at the gene ends were 3 bases for V and 7 bases for J; bases not matched to a gene: 9. These data are also associated with another study on T cells in Graves' hyperthyroidism and ophthalmopathy.

The source was peripheral blood mononuclear cells (PBMCs), collected at new diagnosis, from a patient treated with antithyroid drugs. The genes are TRBV24-1 and TRBJ2-1; TRBD2 agrees at 9 bases. The sequence was collected from a man younger than 45 with Graves disease. The CDR3 reads CATSDPAASGENEQFF. The CDR3 DNA is TGTGCCACCAGTGATCCGGCGGCTAGCGGGGAAAATGAGCAGTTCTTC.